A single sample is the source of the 19 T cell receptor beta chains below, sequenced in a study of T-cell reconstitution after alpha-beta-depleted transplantation in children. Unique molecular identifiers were used to barcode this TCRbeta library. TCRdb fed the PCR reads into MiXCR, producing one record per CDR3 protein. The sample contains some 500,000 distinct CDR3 sequences, about 16% of which appear only once. This material consisted of PBMCs from the stem cell graft donor, taken from the stem cell graft. The source is a human donor who donated a stem cell graft to a child with acute lymphoblastic leukemia.

This clonotype appeared once. This rearrangement joins TRBV12-3 or TRBV12-4 to TRBJ2-3, with no clear D. Trimming removed 3 bases at V and 5 bases at J, with 9 bases between. CDR3 length equals 13 residues. The CDR3 spells CASSFGSIDTQYF. As DNA, the CDR3 is TGTGCCAGCAGTTTTGGGTCCATAGATACGCAGTATTTT.

The V and J genes are TRBV28 and TRBJ2-7; the D is unclear. Germline V CDR1 and CDR2: MDHEN, SYDVKM. The CDR3 contains 14 residues. V gave up 4 bases and J gave up 6 bases, with 16 bases separating them. DNA for the CDR3: TGTGCCAGCAGTTCTCAACCTGGATCCAGCGAGCAGTACTTC. Translating it yields CASSSQPGSSEQYF.

A few counts support this clonotype. The chain has TRBV20-1 and TRBJ1-1; perhaps TRBD1 as D (5 bases). Germline V lookup: CDR1 DFQATT, CDR2 SNEGSKA (reference sequence). V was trimmed by 5 bases and J by 1 base, leaving 14 bases between them. The length of the CDR3 is 14 residues. The CDR3 DNA sequence: TGCAGTGCTGTCGCCGGGGCGGCGAACACTGAAGCTTTCTTT. Translating it yields CSAVAGAANTEAFF.

There are a few counts of this clonotype. The rearrangement uses TRBV15 and TRBJ2-2; D gene ambiguous. This CDR3 has 15 amino acids. V was cut by 4 bases and J by 5 bases, with 14 bases left in between. Germline loops: CDR1 LNHNV, CDR2 YYDKDF (reference sequence). CDR3 sequence reads: CATSTDLRRTGELFF. DNA for the CDR3: TGTGCCACCAGCACGGATCTGAGGCGTACCGGGGAGCTGTTTTTT.

The CDR3: CASSYSTSGRPYEQYF. The CDR3 DNA reads as TGTGCCAGCAGTTACTCGACTAGCGGAAGGCCCTACGAGCAGTACTTC. The genes are TRBV6-2 or TRBV6-3 and TRBJ2-7; 9 nucleotides align to TRBD2. The CDR3 is made up of 16 amino acids. V dropped 0 bases and J dropped 2; count of bases not matched to a gene: 5. Germline V gives CDR1 MNHEY, CDR2 SVGEGT.

This clonotype was found a few times. V usage is TRBV7-3 and J usage is TRBJ1-1; a possible D gene is TRBD1 (5 bases). There are 14 residues in the CDR3. Trimming took off 5 bases at V and 11 bases at J, with 21 bases between the two ends. Germline CDR1 reads SGHTA; CDR2 reads FQGTGA. In nucleotides, the CDR3 is TGTGCCAGCAGCCCTTCAGGGTTGGGAGCAGGCGCTTTCTTT. This gives the protein CASSPSGLGAGAFF.

This chain connects TRBV3-1 to TRBJ2-1, with D perhaps TRBD2 (6 bases). Germline-derived CDR1 and CDR2 are LGHDT and YNNKEL (reference sequence). CDR3 length: 19 residues. V was pared by 1 base and J by 7 bases, with 26 bases between. CDR3 sequence reads: CASSQVSVGLTYSGNEQFF. CDR3 in DNA: TGTGCCAGCAGCCAAGTTTCCGTGGGACTTACCTACTCGGGAAATGAGCAGTTCTTC.

This clonotype was seen a few times. The V call is TRBV29-1, the J call TRBJ1-1; TRBD1 matches at 7 bases. The CDR3 consists of 12 residues. The V gene end was trimmed by 6 bases and the J gene end by 5 bases; junction bases not matched to a gene: 6. The germline CDR1 and CDR2 sequences are SQVTM and ANQGSEA. CDR3 sequence (DNA): TGCAGCGTCCCCGGGGGACAGACTGAAGCTTTCTTT. Amino acids: CSVPGGQTEAFF.

The rearrangement uses TRBV20-1 and TRBJ2-2; 14 nucleotides line up with TRBD2. V trimming: 4 bases; J trimming: 7 bases; junction bases outside the gene matches: 8. This CDR3 is 16 amino acids long. Germline-derived CDR1 and CDR2 are DFQATT and SNEGSKA (reference sequence). The CDR3 DNA reads TGCAGTGCTACCCGACTAGCGGGAGGGCCGGGCGGGGAGCTGTTTTTT. As protein: CSATRLAGGPGGELFF.

The gene calls are TRBV5-1 and TRBJ2-1; D unclear. Germline-derived CDR1 and CDR2 are SGHRS and YFSETQ. This CDR3 has 15 amino acids. Trimming removed 1 base at V and 0 bases at J, with 8 bases between. The CDR3 reads CASSLRRSSYNEQFF. For the CDR3, the DNA is TGCGCCAGCAGCTTGCGGCGGAGCTCCTACAATGAGCAGTTCTTC.

The chain links TRBV5-1 to TRBJ2-1; TRBD2 aligns across 10 bases. Germline CDR1 and CDR2: SGHRS and YFSETQ. This CDR3 has 19 amino acids. Losses at the gene ends were 2 bases for V and 3 bases for J; bases not matched to a gene: 14. The CDR3 here is CASSFAALAGYLDYNEQFF. The DNA of the CDR3 is TGCGCCAGCAGCTTCGCCGCACTAGCGGGGTACCTGGACTACAATGAGCAGTTCTTC.

CDR3: CASSLGQGSYMGNEQFF. Written as DNA, the CDR3 is TGTGCCAGCAGCCTGGGACAGGGATCATACATGGGAAATGAGCAGTTCTTC. The chain has TRBV7-9 and TRBJ2-1; 9 nucleotides align to TRBD1. This CDR3 contains 17 residues. The J segment lost 7 bases and the V segment lost 5 bases, leaving 15 bases of the junction unmatched. Per the germline V gene, CDR1 is SEHNR and CDR2 is FQNEAQ (reference sequence).

This clonotype has at least ten counts. The chain carries TRBV7-9 and TRBJ1-1; D ambiguous. The germline V and J ends were trimmed by 5 bases and 3 bases, with 10 bases remaining between them. The CDR3 extends over 13 amino acids. Germline assignment: CDR1 SEHNR and CDR2 FQNEAQ (reference sequence). CDR3 sequence: CASSPFRYTEAFF. The CDR3 coding sequence is TGTGCCAGCAGCCCTTTTCGGTACACTGAAGCTTTCTTT.

J is TRBJ2-7 and V is TRBV6-5; D unclear. V lost 6 bases and J lost 3, with 9 bases in between. There are 12 residues in the CDR3. CDR1 and CDR2 from the germline V gene are MNHEY and SVGAGI. In DNA, the CDR3 is TGTGCCAGCAGAACGGGTGACTACGAGCAGTACTTC. This gives the protein CASRTGDYEQYF.

The chain combines TRBV4-2 with TRBJ2-3, with no clear D. Trimming cost V 6 bases and J 0 bases, with 16 bases left between them. In germline, CDR1 is LGHNA, CDR2 YNFKEQ. The CDR3 is 16 amino acids. This CDR3 is CASRKEANPSTDTQYF. The CDR3, as DNA: TGTGCCAGCAGGAAGGAAGCCAACCCCAGCACAGATACGCAGTATTTT.

This clonotype has more than one count but fewer than ten. The chain joins TRBV20-1 to TRBJ2-1; 7 bases line up with TRBD2. Germline V lookup: CDR1 DFQATT, CDR2 SNEGSKA (reference sequence). Germline trimming cut 5 bases from V and 2 bases from J; bases unmatched to any gene: 12. This CDR3 spans 16 amino acids. The CDR3 is CSARAPERGPYNEQFF. CDR3 nucleotide sequence: TGCAGTGCTCGGGCCCCTGAGCGGGGCCCCTACAATGAGCAGTTCTTC.

This clonotype came up many times. The chain uses TRBV5-1 and TRBJ1-2, with D unresolved. CDR3 length: 13 residues. CDR1 and CDR2 (germline): SGHRS, YFSETQ. V shed 0 bases and J shed 6 bases, with 9 bases lying between them. CDR3 DNA sequence: TGCGCCAGCAGCTTGGTCTCGGCAAATGGCTACACCTTC. Its protein is CASSLVSANGYTF.

In its sample, this clonotype was seen a few times. The rearrangement links TRBV5-5 to TRBJ2-7; D is perhaps TRBD2 (5 bases). Trimming removed 4 bases from V and 2 bases from J, with 13 bases in between. The CDR3 runs to 14 residues. Germline CDR1 SGHKS, CDR2 YYEKEE (reference sequence). The CDR3 region has the DNA TGTGCCAGCAGCCGGGGTACGGGAACCTACGAGCAGTACTTC. Translating it yields CASSRGTGTYEQYF. Filled out from reference TRBV5-5 and TRBJ2-7, the complete variable domain reads DAGVTQSPTHLIKTRGQQVTLRCSPISGHKSVSWYQQVLGQGPQFIFQYYEKEERGRGNFPDRFSARQFPNYSSELNVNALLLGDSALYLCASSRGTGTYEQYFGPGTRLTVT.

The gene calls are TRBV5-1 and TRBJ2-7, with 8 bases matching TRBD2. This CDR3 region has 15 residues. The V gene's germline CDR1 is SGHRS and CDR2 YFSETQ. V lost 1 base to trimming and J lost 0 bases; unmatched junction nucleotides: 3. This chain's CDR3 is CASSLSLADSYEQYF. The CDR3 bases are TGCGCCAGCAGCTTGTCACTAGCGGACTCCTACGAGCAGTACTTC.